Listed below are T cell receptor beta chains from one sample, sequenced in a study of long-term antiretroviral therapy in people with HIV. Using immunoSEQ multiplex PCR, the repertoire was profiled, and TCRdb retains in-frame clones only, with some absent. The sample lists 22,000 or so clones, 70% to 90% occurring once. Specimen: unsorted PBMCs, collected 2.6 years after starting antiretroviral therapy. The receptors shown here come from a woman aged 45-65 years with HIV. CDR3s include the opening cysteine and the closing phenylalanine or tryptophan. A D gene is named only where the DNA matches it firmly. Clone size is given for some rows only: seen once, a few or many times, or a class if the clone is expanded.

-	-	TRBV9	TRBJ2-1	CASSGRTELAEAYNEQFF	TGTGCCAGCAGCGGTCGGACTGAGTTAGCGGAAGCCTACAATGAGCAGTTCTTC
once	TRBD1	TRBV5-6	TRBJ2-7	CASSPRTGKSYEQYF	TGTGCCAGCAGTCCCAGGACAGGGAAATCCTACGAGCAGTACTTC
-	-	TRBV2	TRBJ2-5	CASHIGPSQETQYF	TGTGCCAGTCACATCGGGCCAAGCCAAGAGACCCAGTACTTC
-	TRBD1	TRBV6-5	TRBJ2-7	CASSYSVQGAYEQYF	TGTGCCAGCAGTTACTCAGTACAGGGGGCCTACGAGCAGTACTTC
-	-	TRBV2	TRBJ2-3	CASSAADTQYF	TGTGCCAGCAGTGCCGCAGATACGCAGTATTTT
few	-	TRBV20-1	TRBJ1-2	CSARVSYGYTF	TGCAGTGCTAGGGTATCCTATGGCTACACCTTC
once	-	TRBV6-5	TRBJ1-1	CASSYVGGTEAFF	TGTGCCAGCAGTTACGTGGGGGGCACTGAAGCTTTCTTT
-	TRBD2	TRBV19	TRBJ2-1	CASTPIGGTSGYNEQFF	TGTGCCAGTACCCCGATTGGGGGAACTAGCGGATACAATGAGCAGTTCTTC
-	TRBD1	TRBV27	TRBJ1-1	CASSFRQGKGTEAFF	TGTGCCAGCAGTTTCCGACAGGGAAAGGGTACTGAAGCTTTCTTT
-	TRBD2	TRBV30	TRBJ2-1	CAWSPKPGLAGRAGNEQFF	TGTGCCTGGAGTCCCAAACCGGGACTAGCGGGTAGGGCGGGGAATGAGCAGTTCTTC
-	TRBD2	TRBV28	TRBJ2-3	CASRGVAGDSDTQYF	TGTGCCAGCAGGGGCGTGGCGGGAGATTCAGATACGCAGTATTTT
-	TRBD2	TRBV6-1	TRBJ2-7	CASKELAGRGEQYF	TGTGCCAGCAAAGAACTAGCGGGAAGGGGCGAGCAGTACTTC
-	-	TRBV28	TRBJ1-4	CASKRNEKLFF	TGTGCCAGCAAGCGTAATGAAAAACTGTTTTTT
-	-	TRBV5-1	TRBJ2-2	CASSLRGGNTGELFF	TGCGCCAGCAGCTTGCGAGGCGGGAACACCGGGGAGCTGTTTTTT
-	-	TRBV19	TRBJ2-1	CASSIMSPLDEQFF	TGTGCCAGTAGTATTATGTCCCCCCTCGATGAGCAGTTCTTC
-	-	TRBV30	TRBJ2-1	CAWSVSSAGFSEQFF	TGTGCCTGGAGTGTATCTAGCGCCGGATTCTCGGAGCAGTTCTTC
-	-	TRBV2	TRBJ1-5	CASRGGQPQHF	TGTGCCAGCAGGGGCGGGCAGCCCCAGCATTTT
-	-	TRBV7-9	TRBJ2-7	CASSWQDQGHYEQYF	TGTGCCAGCAGCTGGCAGGATCAAGGGCACTACGAGCAGTACTTC
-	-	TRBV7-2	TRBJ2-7	CASSLAGYGAYEQYF	TGTGCCAGCAGCTTAGCGGGCTACGGAGCCTACGAGCAGTACTTC
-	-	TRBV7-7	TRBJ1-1	CASSKDRNTEAFF	TGTGCCAGCAGTAAGGACAGGAACACTGAAGCTTTCTTT
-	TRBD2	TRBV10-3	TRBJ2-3	CAISETNVAGGSTDTQYF	TGTGCCATCAGTGAAACGAACGTAGCGGGAGGGAGCACAGATACGCAGTATTTT
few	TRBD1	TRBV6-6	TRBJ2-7	CASSLTGTEQYF	TGTGCCAGCAGCCTGACAGGGACCGAGCAGTACTTC
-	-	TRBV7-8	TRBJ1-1	CASSFLHGSNTEAFF	TGTGCCAGCAGCTTCCTTCACGGGTCGAACACTGAAGCTTTCTTT
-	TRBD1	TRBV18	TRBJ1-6	CASSLDREATSPLHF	TGTGCCAGCTCGTTGGACAGGGAGGCCACTTCACCCCTCCACTTT
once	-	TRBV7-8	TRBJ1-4	CASSLSRLGIGINEKLFF	TGTGCCAGCAGCTTAAGTCGGTTGGGAATCGGGATTAATGAAAAACTGTTTTTT
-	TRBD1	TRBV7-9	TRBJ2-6	CASSARTGNGANVLTF	TGTGCCAGCAGCGCCCGGACAGGGAATGGGGCCAACGTCCTGACTTTC
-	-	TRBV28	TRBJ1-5	CASSPAFGGNQPQHF	TGTGCCAGCAGTCCCGCTTTTGGGGGCAATCAGCCCCAGCATTTT
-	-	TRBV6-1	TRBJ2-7	CASSGLLVEQYF	TGTGCCAGCAGTGGACTCTTGGTTGAGCAGTACTTC
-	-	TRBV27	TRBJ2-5	CASSLSRGPTAMETQYF	TGTGCCAGCAGTTTATCCCGGGGACCCACGGCGATGGAGACCCAGTACTTC
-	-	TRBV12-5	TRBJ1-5	CASGLDRWSNQPQHF	TGTGCTAGTGGTTTAGATCGATGGAGCAATCAGCCCCAGCATTTT
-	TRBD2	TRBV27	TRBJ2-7	CASSSIAGLVYEQYF	TGTGCCAGCAGTTCAATAGCGGGATTAGTGTACGAGCAGTACTTC
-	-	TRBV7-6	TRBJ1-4	CASRGREKLFF	TGTGCCAGCAGGGGACGGGAAAAACTGTTTTTT
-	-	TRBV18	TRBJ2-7	CASSPITSSSYEQYF	TGTGCCAGCTCACCTATTACTAGCAGCTCCTACGAGCAGTACTTC
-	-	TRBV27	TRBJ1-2	CASSLSTGDYGYTF	TGTGCCAGCAGTTTATCGACAGGCGACTATGGCTACACCTTC
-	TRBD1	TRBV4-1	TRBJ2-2	CASSLTGTANTGELFF	TGCGCCAGCAGCCTAACCGGGACAGCGAACACCGGGGAGCTGTTTTTT
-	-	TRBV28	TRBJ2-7	CASIGGVGGYEQYF	TGTGCCAGCATAGGGGGCGTGGGAGGGTACGAGCAGTACTTC
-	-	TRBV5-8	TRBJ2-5	CASSLAGVTQYF	TGTGCCAGCAGCTTGGCGGGGGTAACCCAGTACTTC
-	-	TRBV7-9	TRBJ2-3	CASSYRGERDTQYF	TGTGCCAGCAGCTACCGGGGTGAGAGAGATACGCAGTATTTT